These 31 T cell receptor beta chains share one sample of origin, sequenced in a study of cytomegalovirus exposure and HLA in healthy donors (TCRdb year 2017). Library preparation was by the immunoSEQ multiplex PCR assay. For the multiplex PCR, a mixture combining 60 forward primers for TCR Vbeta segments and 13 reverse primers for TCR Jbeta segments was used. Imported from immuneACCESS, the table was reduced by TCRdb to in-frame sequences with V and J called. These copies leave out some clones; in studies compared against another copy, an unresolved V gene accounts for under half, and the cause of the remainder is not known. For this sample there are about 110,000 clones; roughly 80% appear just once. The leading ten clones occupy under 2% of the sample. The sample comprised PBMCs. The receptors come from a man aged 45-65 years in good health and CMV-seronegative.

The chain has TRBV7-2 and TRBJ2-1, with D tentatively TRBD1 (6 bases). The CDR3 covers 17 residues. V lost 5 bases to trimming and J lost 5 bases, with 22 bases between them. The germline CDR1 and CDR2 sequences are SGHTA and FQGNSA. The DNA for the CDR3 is TGTGCCAGCAGCCTAGTAGCCGGGGACAACAGCAACAATGAGCAGTTCTTC. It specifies CASSLVAGDNSNNEQFF.

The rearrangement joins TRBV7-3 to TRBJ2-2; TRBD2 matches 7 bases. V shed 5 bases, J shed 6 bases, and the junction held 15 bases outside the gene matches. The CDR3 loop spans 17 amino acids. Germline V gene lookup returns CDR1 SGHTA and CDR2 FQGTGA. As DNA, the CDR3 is TGTGCCAGCAGCCCGCAGGGAGGGCGGCCGGGCGCCGGGGAGCTGTTTTTT. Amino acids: CASSPQGGRPGAGELFF.

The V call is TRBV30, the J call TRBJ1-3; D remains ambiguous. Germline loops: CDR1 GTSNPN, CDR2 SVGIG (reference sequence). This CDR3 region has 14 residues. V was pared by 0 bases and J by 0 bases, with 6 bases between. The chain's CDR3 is CAWSVAYSGNTIYF. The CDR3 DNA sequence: TGTGCCTGGAGTGTAGCTTACTCTGGAAACACCATATATTTT.

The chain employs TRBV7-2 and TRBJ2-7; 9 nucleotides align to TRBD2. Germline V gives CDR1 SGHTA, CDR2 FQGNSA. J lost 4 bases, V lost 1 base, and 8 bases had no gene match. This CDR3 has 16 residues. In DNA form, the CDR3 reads TGTGCCAGCAGCTTAGTGGCGGGGGGGCCGAGTTACGAGCAGTACTTC. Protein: CASSLVAGGPSYEQYF.

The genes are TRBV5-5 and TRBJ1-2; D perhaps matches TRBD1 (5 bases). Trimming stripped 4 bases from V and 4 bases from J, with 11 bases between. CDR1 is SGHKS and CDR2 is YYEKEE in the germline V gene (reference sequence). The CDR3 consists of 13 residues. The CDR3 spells CASSKEGSYGYTF. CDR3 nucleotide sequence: TGTGCCAGCAGCAAGGAGGGGAGCTATGGCTACACCTTC.

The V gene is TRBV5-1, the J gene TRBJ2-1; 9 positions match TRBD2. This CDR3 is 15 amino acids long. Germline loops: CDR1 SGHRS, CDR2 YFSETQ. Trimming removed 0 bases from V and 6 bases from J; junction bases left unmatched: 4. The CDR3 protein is CASSLDQRGVNEQFF. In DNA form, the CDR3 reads TGCGCCAGCAGCTTGGACCAGCGGGGGGTCAATGAGCAGTTCTTC.

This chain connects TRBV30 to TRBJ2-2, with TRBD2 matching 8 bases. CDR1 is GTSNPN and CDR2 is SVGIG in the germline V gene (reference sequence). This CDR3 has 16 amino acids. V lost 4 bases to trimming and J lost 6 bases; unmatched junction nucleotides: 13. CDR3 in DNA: TGTGCCTGGATCCTCCCCCGGACTAGCCCCGCCGGGGAGCTGTTTTTT. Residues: CAWILPRTSPAGELFF.

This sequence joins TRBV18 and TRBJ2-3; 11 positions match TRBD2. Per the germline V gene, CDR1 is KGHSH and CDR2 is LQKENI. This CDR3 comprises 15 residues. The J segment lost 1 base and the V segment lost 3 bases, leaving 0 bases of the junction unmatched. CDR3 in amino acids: CASSPGLAGTDTQYF. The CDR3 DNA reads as TGTGCCAGCTCACCGGGACTAGCGGGCACAGATACGCAGTATTTT.

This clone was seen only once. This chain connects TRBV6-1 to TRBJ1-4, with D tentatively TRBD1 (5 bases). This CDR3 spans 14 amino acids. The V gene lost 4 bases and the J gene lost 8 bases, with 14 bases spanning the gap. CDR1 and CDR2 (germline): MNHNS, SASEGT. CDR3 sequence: CASSGGVREEKLFF. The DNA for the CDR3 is TGTGCCAGCAGTGGGGGGGTACGGGAAGAAAAACTGTTTTTT.

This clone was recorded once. The CDR3 bases are TGTGCCATCAGTGGGGGAAGGGGAACTGAAGCTTTCTTT. Translation: CAISGGRGTEAFF. The V gene is TRBV10-3, the J gene TRBJ1-1, with D possibly being TRBD1 (5 bases). Germline V gives CDR1 ENHRY, CDR2 SYGVKD. The ends were cut back, 4 bases at V and 5 bases at J, with 11 bases in the middle. The CDR3 sequence is 13 residues long.

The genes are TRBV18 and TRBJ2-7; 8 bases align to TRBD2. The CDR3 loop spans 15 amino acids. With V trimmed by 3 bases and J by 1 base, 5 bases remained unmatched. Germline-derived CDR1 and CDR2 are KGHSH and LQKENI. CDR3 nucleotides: TGTGCCAGCTCACCTACGAGCGGGAGATCCTACGAGCAGTACTTC. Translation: CASSPTSGRSYEQYF.

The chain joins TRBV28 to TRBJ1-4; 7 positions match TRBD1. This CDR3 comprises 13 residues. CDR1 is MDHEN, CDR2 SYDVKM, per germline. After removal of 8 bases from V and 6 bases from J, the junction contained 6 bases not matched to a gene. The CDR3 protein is CASRQGQYEKLFF. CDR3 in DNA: TGTGCCAGCCGACAGGGACAATATGAAAAACTGTTTTTT.

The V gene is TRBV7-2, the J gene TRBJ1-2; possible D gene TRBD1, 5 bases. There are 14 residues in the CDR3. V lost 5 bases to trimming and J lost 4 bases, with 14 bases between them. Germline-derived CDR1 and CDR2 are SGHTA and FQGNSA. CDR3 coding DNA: TGTGCCAGCAGCCCCGAATCCGGGGGCTATGGCTACACCTTC. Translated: CASSPESGGYGYTF.

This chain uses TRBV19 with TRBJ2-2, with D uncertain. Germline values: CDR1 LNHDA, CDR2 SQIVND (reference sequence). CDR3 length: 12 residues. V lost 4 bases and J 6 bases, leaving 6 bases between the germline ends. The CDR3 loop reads CASSTNPGELFF. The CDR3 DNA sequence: TGTGCCAGTAGTACCAATCCCGGGGAGCTGTTTTTT.

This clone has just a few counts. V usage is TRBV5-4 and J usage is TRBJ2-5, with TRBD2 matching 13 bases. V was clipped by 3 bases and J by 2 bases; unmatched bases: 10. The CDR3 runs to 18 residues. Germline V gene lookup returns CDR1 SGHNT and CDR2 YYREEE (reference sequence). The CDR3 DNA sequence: TGTGCCAGCAGCTCCGGACTAGCGGGGGCCGAGACGCAAGAGACCCAGTACTTC. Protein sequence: CASSSGLAGAETQETQYF.

The CDR3 loop is CASSSDRGLEQFF. The CDR3, as DNA: TGTGCCAGCAGCTCGGACAGGGGATTGGAACAGTTCTTC. The chain is built from TRBV7-8 and TRBJ2-1; 9 bases fit TRBD1. Germline loops: CDR1 SGHVS, CDR2 FQNEAQ. Trimming took 4 bases from V and 13 from J; bases not matched to a gene: 8. The CDR3 is made up of 13 amino acids.

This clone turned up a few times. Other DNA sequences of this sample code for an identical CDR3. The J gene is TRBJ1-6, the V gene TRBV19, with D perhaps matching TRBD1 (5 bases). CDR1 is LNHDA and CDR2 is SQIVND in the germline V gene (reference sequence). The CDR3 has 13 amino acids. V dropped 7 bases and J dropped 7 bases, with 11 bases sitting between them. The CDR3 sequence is CASKRQMNSPLHF. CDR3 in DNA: TGTGCCAGTAAGAGACAGATGAATTCACCCCTCCACTTT.

CDR3 bases: TGCGCCAGCAGCCAAGAGGACTACTCCTACGAGCAGTACTTC. Translation gives CASSQEDYSYEQYF. This chain links TRBV4-1 with TRBJ2-7; D is possibly TRBD2 (6 bases). Germline V gene sequence: CDR1 MGHRA, CDR2 YSYEKL. CDR3 size: 14 residues. V lost 0 bases to trimming and J lost 0 bases, with 6 bases between them.

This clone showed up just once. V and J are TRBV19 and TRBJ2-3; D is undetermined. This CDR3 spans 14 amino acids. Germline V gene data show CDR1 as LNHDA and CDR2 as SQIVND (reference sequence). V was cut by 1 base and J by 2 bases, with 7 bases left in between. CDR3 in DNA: TGTGCCAGTAGTATAGTTCCCTCCACAGATACGCAGTATTTT. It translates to CASSIVPSTDTQYF.

The CDR3 DNA follows: TGTGCCAGCAGCTCGATTACAGGTTCTGGGGCCAACGTCCTGACTTTC. Amino acids: CASSSITGSGANVLTF. V gene TRBV7-9 combines with J gene TRBJ2-6; D may be TRBD1 (5 bases). CDR3 size: 16 residues. V was trimmed by 4 bases and J by 1 base, leaving 11 bases between them. Germline V gives CDR1 SEHNR, CDR2 FQNEAQ (reference sequence).

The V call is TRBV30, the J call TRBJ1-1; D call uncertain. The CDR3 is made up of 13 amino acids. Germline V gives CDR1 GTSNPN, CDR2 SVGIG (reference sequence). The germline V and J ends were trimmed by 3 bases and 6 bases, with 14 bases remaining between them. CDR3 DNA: TGTGCCTGGAGAGGAATTAGCGGGGCTGAAGCTTTCTTT. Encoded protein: CAWRGISGAEAFF.

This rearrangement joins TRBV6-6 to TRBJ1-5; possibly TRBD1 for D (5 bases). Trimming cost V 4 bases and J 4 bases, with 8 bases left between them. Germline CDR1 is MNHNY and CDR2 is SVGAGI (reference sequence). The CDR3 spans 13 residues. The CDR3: CASSSQGNQPQHF. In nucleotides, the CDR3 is TGTGCCAGCAGTTCCCAGGGAAATCAGCCCCAGCATTTT.

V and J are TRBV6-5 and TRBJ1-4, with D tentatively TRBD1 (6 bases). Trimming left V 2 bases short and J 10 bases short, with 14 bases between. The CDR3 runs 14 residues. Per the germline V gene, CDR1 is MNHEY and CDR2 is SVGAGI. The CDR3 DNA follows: TGTGCCAGCAGTTACACGGGGGGCAGGGGAAAACTGTTTTTT. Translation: CASSYTGGRGKLFF.

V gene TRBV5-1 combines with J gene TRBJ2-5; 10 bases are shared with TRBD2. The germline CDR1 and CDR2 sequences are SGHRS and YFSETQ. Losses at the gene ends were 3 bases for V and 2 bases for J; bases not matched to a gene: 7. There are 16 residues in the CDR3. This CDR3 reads CASSSVTSGAQETQYF. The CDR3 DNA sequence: TGCGCCAGCAGCTCTGTAACTAGCGGGGCACAAGAGACCCAGTACTTC.

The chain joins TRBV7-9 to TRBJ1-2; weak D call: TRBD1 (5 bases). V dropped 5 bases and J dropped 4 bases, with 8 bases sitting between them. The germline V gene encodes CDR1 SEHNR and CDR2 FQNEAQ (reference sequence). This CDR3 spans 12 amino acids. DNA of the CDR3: TGTGCCAGCAGCCGCGGGGGCTATGGCTACACCTTC. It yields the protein CASSRGGYGYTF.

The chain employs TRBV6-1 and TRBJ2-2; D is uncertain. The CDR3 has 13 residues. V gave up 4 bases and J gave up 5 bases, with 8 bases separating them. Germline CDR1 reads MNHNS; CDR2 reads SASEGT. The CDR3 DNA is TGTGCCAGCAGTGGCAGACTTACCGGGGAGCTGTTTTTT. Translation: CASSGRLTGELFF.

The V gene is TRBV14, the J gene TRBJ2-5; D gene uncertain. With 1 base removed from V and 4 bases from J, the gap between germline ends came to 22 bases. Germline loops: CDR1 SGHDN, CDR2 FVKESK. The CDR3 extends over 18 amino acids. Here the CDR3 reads CASSQVAARYPSRETQYF. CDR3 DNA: TGTGCCAGCAGCCAAGTCGCGGCCAGATACCCTAGTAGAGAGACCCAGTACTTC.

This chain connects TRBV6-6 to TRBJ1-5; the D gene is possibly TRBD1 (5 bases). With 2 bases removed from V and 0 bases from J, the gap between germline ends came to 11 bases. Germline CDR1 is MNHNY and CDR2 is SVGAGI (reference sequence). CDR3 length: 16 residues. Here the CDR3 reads CASSYRSGHSNQPQHF. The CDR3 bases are TGTGCCAGCAGTTACCGATCCGGACATAGCAATCAGCCCCAGCATTTT.

The CDR3 bases are TGTGCCAGCAGCGGACGACAGGGGGTCTCCACCGGGGAGCTGTTTTTT. Translation: CASSGRQGVSTGELFF. The chain carries TRBV9 and TRBJ2-2; 9 bases agree with TRBD1. This CDR3 contains 16 residues. V gave up 3 bases and J gave up 4 bases; unmatched junction bases: 7. Germline V gene data show CDR1 as SGDLS and CDR2 as YYNGEE.

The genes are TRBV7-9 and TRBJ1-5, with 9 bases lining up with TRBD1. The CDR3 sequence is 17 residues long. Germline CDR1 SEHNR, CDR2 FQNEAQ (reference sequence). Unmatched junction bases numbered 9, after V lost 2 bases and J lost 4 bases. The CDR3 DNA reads TGTGCCAGCAGCTTAAAATCGGGACAGGGTTTGAATCAGCCCCAGCATTTT. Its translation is CASSLKSGQGLNQPQHF. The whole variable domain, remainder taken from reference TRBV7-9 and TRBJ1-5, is DTGVSQNPRHKITKRGQNVTFRCDPISEHNRLYWYRQTLGQGPEFLTYFQNEAQLEKSRLLSDRFSAERPKGSFSTLEIQRTEQGDSAMYLCASSLKSGQGLNQPQHFGDGTRLSIL.

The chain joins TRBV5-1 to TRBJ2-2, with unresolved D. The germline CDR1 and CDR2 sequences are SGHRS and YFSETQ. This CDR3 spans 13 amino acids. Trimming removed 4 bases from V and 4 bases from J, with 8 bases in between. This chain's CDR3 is CASSKPGTGELFF. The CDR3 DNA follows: TGCGCCAGCAGCAAGCCGGGCACCGGGGAGCTGTTTTTT.